Listed here is a single TCR beta chain. Its specificity is unknown. The sample belongs to a study of shared clonotypes between healthy human individuals. At the level of the study: For every donor, three CD4 naive, three CD4 memory, two CD8 naive and one CD8 memory plates were used. Points from the study as a whole: Among non-shared clonotypes, generation probabilities were lower than among those shared by all four donors.

In germline, CDR1 is MDHEN, CDR2 SYDVKM. The CDR3 covers 12 residues. V was trimmed by 7 bases and J by 3 bases, leaving 10 bases between them. The study ran the assay at deep level. TCRdb's table, derived via immunoSEQ multiplex PCR, lists solely in-frame clones and lacks some. The sample lists approximately 2.1 million clones, approximately 95% seen once, with about 0.37% in the top ten. The genes are TRBV28 and TRBJ2-7, with D tentatively TRBD1 (6 bases). The sample consisted of naive CD4+ T cells from PBMCs. Subset reported: CD45RA+ positively selected. This TCR was recovered from a man aged 18 to 35 in good health. Some clones in this sample may be carry-over from other donors' samples. This CDR3 is CASKTGRYEQYF. The DNA of the CDR3 is TGTGCCAGCAAAACAGGGCGCTACGAGCAGTACTTC.